This entry lists 14 T cell receptor beta chains sequenced from one sample in a study of blood T cell repertoires in COVID-19. The data were produced by immunoSEQ multiplex PCR, yet TCRdb's version contains in-frame clones alone and is incomplete. The sample carries about 170,000 clones, about nine tenths recorded once. Sequencing input: peripheral blood. These receptors originate from a man aged 55 to 69 with acute or convalescent COVID-19.

This clone was counted a single time. This chain connects TRBV6-5 to TRBJ2-1, with D possibly being TRBD2 (6 bases). The V and J ends lost 10 bases and 2 bases respectively, with 18 bases between them. CDR1 and CDR2 (germline): MNHEY, SVGAGI. CDR3 length: 15 amino acids. The DNA of the CDR3 is TGTGCCACCCGGGGGTTTTCCGCTACCTACAATGAGCAGTTCTTC. It yields the protein CATRGFSATYNEQFF.

The rearrangement joins TRBV6-5 to TRBJ1-3; the D gene is possibly TRBD1 (6 bases). The CDR3 contains 14 residues. V lost 5 bases to trimming and J lost 5 bases, with 13 bases between them. CDR1 is MNHEY, CDR2 SVGAGI, per germline. CDR3 sequence reads: CASSPGTSRNTIYF. The CDR3 DNA is TGTGCCAGCAGTCCCGGGACATCTCGAAACACCATATATTTT.

In DNA form, the CDR3 reads TGTGCCAGCAGCTACAGCAGGGGCGTTTATAGCAATCAGCCCCAGCATTTT. This codes for CASSYSRGVYSNQPQHF. J is TRBJ1-5 and V is TRBV7-8, with a tentative D call TRBD1 (6 bases). Germline CDR1 SGHVS, CDR2 FQNEAQ. The CDR3 contains 17 residues. Trimming removed 4 bases from V and 0 bases from J, with 16 bases in between.

In its sample, this clone was seen a few times. This chain connects TRBV6-5 to TRBJ1-5, with D perhaps TRBD1 (6 bases). The ends were cut back, 4 bases at V and 7 bases at J, with 20 bases in the middle. This CDR3 is built from 16 residues. Germline V gene data show CDR1 as MNHEY and CDR2 as SVGAGI. CDR3 loop: CASSSRPEQGRQPQHF. The CDR3 DNA follows: TGTGCCAGCAGTTCCCGACCCGAACAGGGAAGGCAGCCCCAGCATTTT.

The V and J genes are TRBV7-2 and TRBJ2-5; D is unclear. V was clipped by 2 bases and J by 5 bases, with 12 bases between them. Germline V CDR1 and CDR2: SGHTA, FQGNSA. This CDR3 is 14 amino acids long. For the CDR3, the DNA is TGTGCCAGCAGCTTACATCCCTCACGGGAGACCCAGTACTTC. Its protein is CASSLHPSRETQYF.

This clone was detected once. The rearrangement links TRBV1 to TRBJ2-5; TRBD1, as called in the table, went unchecked against the DNA. TRBV1 is annotated as a pseudogene. The CDR3 contains 18 residues. The chain's CDR3 is CTSSLMSLPGQNQETQYF. The CDR3 region has the DNA TGCACCAGCAGCCTCATGTCCCTACCGGGACAAAACCAAGAGACCCAGTACTTC.

The rearrangement links TRBV15 to TRBJ2-5, with a possible D match to TRBD1 (7 bases). The CDR3 loop spans 14 amino acids. The germline gives CDR1 LNHNV, CDR2 YYDKDF (reference sequence). V was cut by 5 bases and J by 4 bases, with 14 bases left in between. CDR3 residues: CATSGGGDVETQYF. Here the CDR3 DNA reads TGTGCCACCAGCGGAGGGGGCGACGTAGAGACCCAGTACTTC. Full variable domain (outside the CDR3, taken from reference TRBV15 and TRBJ2-5): DAMVIQNPRYQVTQFGKPVTLSCSQTLNHNVMYWYQQKSSQAPKLLFHYYDKDFNNEADTPDNFQSRRPNTSFCFLDIRSPGLGDTAMYLCATSGGGDVETQYFGPGTRLLVL.

This clone showed up just once. The J gene is TRBJ2-2, the V gene TRBV4-2, with 13 bases identical to TRBD2. V gave up 0 bases and J gave up 5 bases; unmatched junction bases: 3. This CDR3 has 17 residues. Germline V gene data show CDR1 as LGHNA and CDR2 as YNFKEQ. CDR3 residues: CASSQELAGGPTGELFF. DNA of the CDR3: TGTGCCAGCAGCCAAGAACTAGCGGGGGGGCCTACCGGGGAGCTGTTTTTT.

V gene TRBV9 combines with J gene TRBJ1-1; the D is unclear. Germline loops: CDR1 SGDLS, CDR2 YYNGEE. Between the trimmed V and J ends, which lost 4 bases and 0 bases, there was a span of 13 bases. The CDR3 has 15 amino acids. The CDR3 loop is CASSPEGSMNTEAFF. The CDR3 DNA reads as TGTGCCAGCAGCCCCGAGGGAAGTATGAACACTGAAGCTTTCTTT.

In the case of this clone: Different DNA sequences within this sample yield the same CDR3. The chain combines TRBV7-3 with TRBJ1-1, with 9 positions matching TRBD1. The CDR3 length is 13 residues. Germline V gene sequence: CDR1 SGHTA, CDR2 FQGTGA. V trimming: 3 bases; J trimming: 5 bases; junction bases outside the gene matches: 1. CDR3 protein: CASSLDRGTEAFF. CDR3 coding DNA: TGTGCCAGCAGCTTGGACAGGGGTACTGAAGCTTTCTTT.

V usage is TRBV5-1 and J usage is TRBJ1-2; D might be TRBD1 (5 bases). Deletions cut 0 bases from V and 3 bases from J, with 9 bases between. The CDR3 covers 14 residues. Germline V lookup: CDR1 SGHRS, CDR2 YFSETQ. Written as DNA, the CDR3 is TGCGCCAGCAGCTTGGATGGAGGGGACTATGGCTACACCTTC. This encodes CASSLDGGDYGYTF.

The chain employs TRBV18 and TRBJ2-7, with a weak D call TRBD1 (6 bases). Looked up from germline, CDR1 is KGHSH and CDR2 is LQKENI. Trimming removed 1 base from V and 0 bases from J, with 13 bases in between. The CDR3 covers 16 residues. The CDR3 protein is CASSPRTGSSSYEQYF. CDR3 in DNA: TGTGCCAGCTCACCACGTACAGGGTCGAGCTCCTACGAGCAGTACTTC.

V is TRBV5-1 and J is TRBJ2-4; a weak D match, TRBD1 (6 bases). This CDR3 is 15 amino acids long. The germline V gene encodes CDR1 SGHRS and CDR2 YFSETQ. Trimming cost V 4 bases and J 0 bases, with 11 bases left between them. CDR3 amino acids: CASSPYREAKNIQYF. In DNA, the CDR3 is TGCGCCAGCAGCCCTTACAGGGAAGCCAAAAACATTCAGTACTTC. Using reference TRBV5-1 and TRBJ2-4 for the parts outside the CDR3, the full variable domain is KAGVTQTPRYLIKTRGQQVTLSCSPISGHRSVSWYQQTPGQGLQFLFEYFSETQRNKGNFPGRFSGRQFSNSRSEMNVSTLELGDSALYLCASSPYREAKNIQYFGAGTRLSVL.

The chain links TRBV27 to TRBJ2-1; 10 positions agree with TRBD2. This CDR3 spans 18 amino acids. Germline V lookup: CDR1 MNHEY, CDR2 SMNVEV (reference sequence). V trimming: 1 base; J trimming: 3 bases; junction bases outside the gene matches: 9. The CDR3 nucleotides read TGTGCCAGCAGTTTATGGACTAGCGGAAAGAGGAACTACAATGAGCAGTTCTTC. This sequence encodes CASSLWTSGKRNYNEQFF.